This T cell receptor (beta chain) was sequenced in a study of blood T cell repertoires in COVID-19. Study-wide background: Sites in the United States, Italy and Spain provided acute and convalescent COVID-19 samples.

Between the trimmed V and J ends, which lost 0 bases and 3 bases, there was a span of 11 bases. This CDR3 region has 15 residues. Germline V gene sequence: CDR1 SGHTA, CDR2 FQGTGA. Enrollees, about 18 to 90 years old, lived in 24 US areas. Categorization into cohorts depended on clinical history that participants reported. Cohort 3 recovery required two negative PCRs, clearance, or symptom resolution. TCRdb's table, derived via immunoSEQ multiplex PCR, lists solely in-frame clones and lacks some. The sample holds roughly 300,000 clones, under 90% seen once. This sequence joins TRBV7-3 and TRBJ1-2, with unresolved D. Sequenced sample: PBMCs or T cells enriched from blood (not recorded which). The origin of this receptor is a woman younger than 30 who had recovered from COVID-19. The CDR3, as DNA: TGTGCCAGCAGCTTAACGCCAGTCTCGTACTATGGCTACACCTTC. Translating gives CASSLTPVSYYGYTF.